Presented here are 27 T cell receptor beta chains from one specimen sequenced in a study of blood T cell repertoires in COVID-19. Data came from immunoSEQ multiplex PCR; TCRdb stores just in-frame clones and leaves some out. The sample carries about 210,000 clones, 85% recorded once. The sequencing input was PBMCs or T cells enriched from blood (not recorded which). The source of these receptors is a man in his forties or fifties who had recovered from COVID-19.

The sample holds a few counts of this clone. The chain combines TRBV28 with TRBJ2-1, with TRBD1 matching 8 bases. CDR1 and CDR2 (germline): MDHEN, SYDVKM. This CDR3 comprises 16 residues. Trimming cost V 4 bases and J 4 bases; bases outside gene matches: 9. CDR3 sequence reads: CASSSILQGAYNEQFF. The CDR3 nucleotides read TGTGCCAGCAGTTCGATACTCCAGGGGGCGTACAATGAGCAGTTCTTC.

This chain joins TRBV19 and TRBJ2-1; a weak D match, TRBD1 (6 bases). The CDR3 length is 14 residues. V was shortened by 3 bases and J by 7 bases, with 13 bases between the two germline ends. Germline V CDR1 and CDR2: LNHDA, SQIVND (reference sequence). The DNA of the CDR3 is TGTGCCAGTAGTATTAGACAGGCCGGGAATGAGCAGTTCTTC. It encodes CASSIRQAGNEQFF.

This clone was seen a handful of times. V and J are TRBV11-1 and TRBJ2-1; weak D call: TRBD1 (5 bases). The CDR3 runs to 12 residues. V lost 5 bases and J lost 12, with 14 bases in between. The germline CDR1 and CDR2 sequences are SGHAT and FQDESV (reference sequence). The CDR3 loop reads CASSPLGQVQFF. CDR3 in DNA: TGTGCCAGCAGCCCCTTGGGGCAGGTGCAGTTCTTC.

The chain uses TRBV30 and TRBJ1-2; a possible D gene is TRBD1 (6 bases). From germline, CDR1 is GTSNPN and CDR2 SVGIG (reference sequence). V lost 0 bases to trimming and J lost 2 bases, with 13 bases between them. The CDR3 extends over 15 amino acids. CDR3 region: CAWSVDPRGNYGYTF. CDR3 DNA sequence: TGTGCCTGGAGTGTAGATCCCAGGGGCAACTATGGCTACACCTTC.

Only a few counts were recorded for this clone. This rearrangement joins TRBV24-1 to TRBJ2-1, with 8 bases matching TRBD1. Trimming removed 4 bases from V and 3 bases from J; junction bases left unmatched: 7. The germline V gene encodes CDR1 KGHDR and CDR2 SFDVKD. CDR3 length equals 16 residues. The CDR3 here is CATSDPGQVGYNEQFF. Written as DNA, the CDR3 is TGTGCCACCAGTGACCCGGGACAGGTGGGCTACAATGAGCAGTTCTTC.

This clone was seen a single time. The gene calls are TRBV7-2 and TRBJ1-2; D is uncertain. The germline gives CDR1 SGHTA, CDR2 FQGNSA. Trimming removed 1 base from V and 2 bases from J, with 8 bases in between. The CDR3 has 14 amino acids. CDR3 sequence reads: CASSLDAGNYGYTF. CDR3 DNA sequence: TGTGCCAGCAGCTTAGATGCGGGAAACTATGGCTACACCTTC.

This chain joins TRBV19 and TRBJ2-5; a weak D match, TRBD2 (7 bases). Looked up from germline, CDR1 is LNHDA and CDR2 is SQIVND (reference sequence). There are 13 residues in the CDR3. V was pared by 11 bases and J by 5 bases, with 18 bases between. For the CDR3, the DNA is TGTGCCTCGGGCGGGGGCGCAAGGGAGACCCAGTACTTC. The encoded protein is CASGGGARETQYF.

This clone was seen just once. The chain carries TRBV7-2 and TRBJ2-6, with D unclear. The ends were cut back, 1 base at V and 2 bases at J, with 6 bases in the middle. Germline-derived CDR1 and CDR2 are SGHTA and FQGNSA. This CDR3 contains 15 residues. Written as DNA, the CDR3 is TGTGCCAGCAGCTTAGTTTCTACTGGGGCCAACGTCCTGACTTTC. Translating gives CASSLVSTGANVLTF.

The rearrangement links TRBV12-3 or TRBV12-4 to TRBJ1-1; 8 bases align to TRBD1. The CDR3 sequence is 13 residues long. The ends lost 7 bases at V and 5 bases at J; junction bases unmatched: 6. The CDR3 DNA reads as TGTGCCAGCATCACAGGGGGGAGGACTGAAGCTTTCTTT. It translates to CASITGGRTEAFF.

CDR3 amino acids: CASSVLAGALRGVTQYF. The DNA of the CDR3 is TGTGCCAGCAGTGTCCTAGCGGGAGCACTCCGGGGGGTTACGCAGTATTTT. This chain joins TRBV28 and TRBJ2-3, with TRBD2 matching 10 bases. The junction had 16 bases not matched to a gene; V was cut back by 5 bases and J by 8 bases. Germline assignment: CDR1 MDHEN and CDR2 SYDVKM. This CDR3 has 17 amino acids.

The rearrangement uses TRBV27 and TRBJ1-5, with no clear D. Germline V gene sequence: CDR1 MNHEY, CDR2 SMNVEV (reference sequence). The CDR3 consists of 12 residues. The V end lost 8 bases, the J end lost 4 bases, and 9 bases lay between the germline ends. The CDR3 nucleotides read TGTGCCAGCGGATGGAGGAATCAGCCCCAGCATTTT. It specifies CASGWRNQPQHF.

The chain has TRBV9 and TRBJ2-2; D is possibly TRBD2 (5 bases). CDR1 and CDR2 from the germline V gene are SGDLS and YYNGEE. V was pared by 3 bases and J by 5 bases, with 11 bases between. The CDR3 contains 14 residues. Here the CDR3 reads CASSGGLRTGELFF. The CDR3 coding sequence is TGTGCCAGCAGCGGAGGACTGAGGACCGGGGAGCTGTTTTTT.

V is TRBV6-1 and J is TRBJ2-7; no firm D call. This CDR3 contains 14 residues. Germline V gene data show CDR1 as MNHNS and CDR2 as SASEGT. Trimming took 3 bases from V and 1 from J, leaving 10 bases between them. CDR3 coding DNA: TGTGCCAGCAGTGATAGAGGAGAATCCTACGAGCAGTACTTC. Its protein product is CASSDRGESYEQYF.

This chain links TRBV19 with TRBJ1-5, with D possibly TRBD1 on 6 matching bases. The V and J ends lost 3 bases and 6 bases respectively, with 15 bases between them. CDR3 length equals 15 residues. From germline, CDR1 is LNHDA and CDR2 SQIVND (reference sequence). In nucleotides, the CDR3 is TGTGCCAGTAGTATTAGTGGGGGAGGGGGTCAGCCCCAGCATTTT. It specifies CASSISGGGGQPQHF.

This chain links TRBV7-2 with TRBJ1-5; D is undetermined. Looked up from germline, CDR1 is SGHTA and CDR2 is FQGNSA. Trimming cost V 3 bases and J 6 bases, with 6 bases left between them. The CDR3 is 12 residues long. CDR3 loop: CASSFSSQPQHF. CDR3 DNA sequence: TGTGCCAGCAGCTTTTCCTCTCAGCCCCAGCATTTT.

The genes are TRBV28 and TRBJ1-3, with TRBD1 as a possible D gene (6 bases). CDR3 length: 17 amino acids. The germline CDR1 and CDR2 sequences are MDHEN and SYDVKM. V was trimmed by 6 bases and J by 0 bases, leaving 18 bases between them. The DNA for the CDR3 is TGTGCCAGCAGCGAAACAGGGTTATCTTTCTCTGGAAACACCATATATTTT. Protein sequence: CASSETGLSFSGNTIYF.

This clone was observed once. The chain carries TRBV13 and TRBJ1-3; the D is unclear. Trimming took 2 bases from V and 3 from J, leaving 17 bases between them. Germline values: CDR1 PRHDT, CDR2 FYEKMQ (reference sequence). The CDR3 is 17 residues long. The chain's CDR3 is CASSLSIEGSFGNTIYF. CDR3 nucleotide sequence: TGTGCCAGCAGCTTAAGTATCGAGGGATCCTTTGGAAACACCATATATTTT.

The genes are TRBV6-5 and TRBJ2-1; D is possibly TRBD2 (5 bases). Deletions cut 5 bases from V and 5 bases from J, with 13 bases between. CDR1 is MNHEY, CDR2 SVGAGI, per germline. This CDR3 comprises 14 residues. CDR3 region: CASSLAVANNEQFF. CDR3 DNA sequence: TGTGCCAGCAGTCTAGCAGTCGCTAACAATGAGCAGTTCTTC.

The genes are TRBV18 and TRBJ1-3; D gene ambiguous. The CDR3 length is 17 residues. Deletions cut 3 bases from V and 2 bases from J, with 17 bases between. CDR1 and CDR2 from the germline V gene are KGHSH and LQKENI. DNA for the CDR3: TGTGCCAGCTCACCTACCTCGGGTCGAGGCGCTGGAAACACCATATATTTT. Residues: CASSPTSGRGAGNTIYF.

The chain employs TRBV24-1 and TRBJ2-2; 11 bases are a match to TRBD1. V gave up 0 bases and J gave up 6 bases; unmatched junction bases: 2. Germline loops: CDR1 KGHDR, CDR2 SFDVKD. CDR3 length: 16 residues. Written as DNA, the CDR3 is TGTGCCACCAGTGATTTGGGACAGGGGGCGTCCGGGGAGCTGTTTTTT. Amino acid sequence: CATSDLGQGASGELFF.

The table lists this clone with a count of one. The rearrangement uses TRBV25-1 and TRBJ2-1, with D unclear. Trimming pared 6 bases from V and 4 bases from J, leaving 16 bases between. Germline V CDR1 and CDR2: MGHDK, SYGVNS. This CDR3 spans 15 amino acids. CDR3 amino acids: CASSSPRHLYNEQFF. The CDR3 bases are TGTGCCAGCAGCTCCCCGAGACACCTTTACAATGAGCAGTTCTTC.

The chain combines TRBV30 with TRBJ2-7; D possibly corresponds to TRBD1 (5 bases). CDR3 length: 13 residues. Germline V gives CDR1 GTSNPN, CDR2 SVGIG (reference sequence). V was pared by 2 bases and J by 3 bases, with 11 bases between. CDR3 sequence reads: CAWSTDNRYEQYF. CDR3 coding DNA: TGTGCCTGGAGTACGGACAATCGCTACGAGCAGTACTTC.

This chain links TRBV19 with TRBJ1-5, with a weak D call TRBD1 (6 bases). Germline values: CDR1 LNHDA, CDR2 SQIVND (reference sequence). This CDR3 comprises 14 residues. V was trimmed by 7 bases and J by 1 base, leaving 11 bases between them. The CDR3 here is CASTYGTSNQPQHF. CDR3 DNA: TGTGCCAGTACGTACGGGACAAGCAATCAGCCCCAGCATTTT.

V is TRBV6-5 and J is TRBJ1-3; TRBD1 matches 8 bases. The CDR3 extends over 16 amino acids. The junction had 8 bases not matched to a gene; V was cut back by 3 bases and J by 4 bases. Germline CDR1 and CDR2: MNHEY and SVGAGI. The CDR3: CASSYWTGIGGNTIYF. The CDR3, as DNA: TGTGCCAGCAGTTATTGGACAGGGATAGGAGGAAACACCATATATTTT.

This chain joins TRBV9 and TRBJ1-1; the match to TRBD1 covers 9 bases. CDR3 length: 17 residues. Germline lookup yields CDR1 SGDLS and CDR2 YYNGEE. The V segment lost 0 bases and the J segment 1 base; nucleotides outside the gene matches: 7. This chain's CDR3 is CASSVGSGGQGNTEAFF. CDR3 bases: TGTGCCAGCAGCGTAGGTTCTGGGGGACAGGGGAACACTGAAGCTTTCTTT. The full variable domain, in which reference TRBV9 and TRBJ1-1 provide the parts outside the CDR3, is DSGVTQTPKHLITATGQRVTLRCSPRSGDLSVYWYQQSLDQGLQFLIQYYNGEERAKGNILERFSAQQFPDLHSELNLSSLELGDSALYFCASSVGSGGQGNTEAFFGQGTRLTVV.

The chain couples TRBV6-6 to TRBJ1-2; tentative D call: TRBD1 (5 bases). V was pared by 5 bases and J by 8 bases, with 12 bases between. Germline CDR1 MNHNY, CDR2 SVGAGI (reference sequence). This CDR3 has 12 amino acids. CDR3 protein: CASSKQERGYTF. In nucleotides, the CDR3 is TGTGCCAGCAGTAAACAGGAGAGGGGCTACACCTTC.

CDR3 residues: CASTRGTSGSQQYF. The CDR3 DNA follows: TGTGCCAGCACTCGGGGGACTAGCGGGAGCCAGCAGTACTTC. The rearrangement links TRBV5-6 to TRBJ2-7; TRBD2 agrees at 14 bases. CDR1 is SGHDT, CDR2 YYEEEE, per germline. V dropped 6 bases and J dropped 8; count of bases not matched to a gene: 7. The CDR3 loop spans 14 amino acids.